This T cell receptor (beta chain) was recovered during a study of blood T cell repertoires in COVID-19. Study in general: Collection of acute and convalescent COVID-19 samples took place in the United States, Italy and Spain. Nucleic acid was either cDNA or gDNA, and it came from T cells, B-cell-depleted T cells, or PBMCs.

CDR3 length: 17 residues. Libraries were prepared by immunoSEQ multiplex PCR; TCRdb keeps only in-frame clonotypes and omits some of them. Of a few hundred thousand clones in the sample, approximately 80% were seen once. The sequencing sample was made of peripheral blood. This sequence originates from a woman in her forties or fifties with acute or convalescent COVID-19. The chain employs TRBV21-1 and TRBJ2-3; the table's TRBD1 call for D was not verified on the DNA. TRBV21-1 represents a pseudogene. The CDR3 bases are TGTGCCAGCAGCAAAGTTCGCAACAGGGAAAGAGCAGATACGCAGTATTTT. Protein product: CASSKVRNRERADTQYF.